The present entry profiles one T cell receptor beta chain with its context. These data are taken from a study of blood T cell repertoires in COVID-19. Background on the study: Both acute and convalescent COVID-19 samples were obtained from the United States, Italy and Spain. PBMCs, B-cell-depleted T cells, or T cells provided the cDNA or gDNA that made up the material.

In the source study's methods: It was from reference gene primer amplification that nucleated cell counts were estimated. Here immunoSEQ multiplex PCR was the method, and the copy in TCRdb shows in-frame clones only, minus some. D and trimming were read from the DNA, whereas the V and J calls and clone size are those reported in that table. The top ten clones hold approximately 15% of a sample with roughly 57,000 clones, around 70% of them seen once. The receptor was isolated from a woman aged 70-85 years with acute or convalescent COVID-19. The specimen was peripheral blood.

The CDR3 DNA is TGTGCCACCCGGAGGGGAGGCATGGGTACGCAGTATTTT. It encodes CATRRGGMGTQYF. The rearrangement links TRBV24-1 to TRBJ2-3; tentatively, D is TRBD2 (6 bases). The germline CDR1 and CDR2 sequences are KGHDR and SFDVKD. The CDR3 consists of 13 residues. The V gene lost 9 bases and the J gene lost 8 bases, with 17 bases spanning the gap.